The clone carrying this T cell receptor (beta chain) was counted once. No antigen is known for it. The data derive from a study of cytomegalovirus exposure and HLA in healthy donors. Study background: Around 80 million unique TCRs from HLA-typed donors were held in an early data release.

Findings of the study overall: A few CMV-associated chains were confirmed in vitro to be specific for CMV antigens. Across donors, most TCRs were seen rarely, yet some public ones were widespread.

The PCR employed 60 Vbeta primers together with 13 Jbeta primers. Per the study methods: In a later analysis, the count reached about 80 million unique TCR beta chains, with 10 million to 11 million shared. Sequencing used immunoSEQ multiplex PCR; TCRdb keeps in-frame clones, though not all of them. V and J calls and clone size are given by that table; D and trimming were obtained from the DNA. The top ten hold 0.85% to 1% of the sample, which has about 160,000 clones, approximately 90% seen once. This CDR3 has 14 residues. CDR1 and CDR2 (germline): SGDLS, YYNGEE. V lost 4 bases, J lost 4 bases, and 13 bases lay in between.

This TCR came from a woman younger than 45 in good health and CMV-seronegative. The chain is built from TRBV9 and TRBJ2-3; D possibly corresponds to TRBD2 (5 bases). The material sequenced was PBMCs. The CDR3 is CASSTRTGPDTQYF. The CDR3 DNA sequence: TGTGCCAGCAGCACCAGGACTGGCCCAGATACGCAGTATTTT. The complete variable domain, with remaining parts taken from reference TRBV9 and TRBJ2-3, reads DSGVTQTPKHLITATGQRVTLRCSPRSGDLSVYWYQQSLDQGLQFLIQYYNGEERAKGNILERFSAQQFPDLHSELNLSSLELGDSALYFCASSTRTGPDTQYFGPGTRLTVL.